These 17 T cell receptor beta chains share one sample of origin, sequenced in a study of tumor-infiltrating lymphocytes in primary liver carcinoma. A primer matching the constant region was used to make TCR beta cDNA from approximately 520 ng of total RNA. Library construction for TCR beta comprised three nested multiplex PCR rounds performed with slightly modified ARM-PCR. TRBV1-TRBV30 forward primers paired with a C-beta reverse primer drove the first two PCR rounds, approximately 11 cycles each. TCRdb itself ran the multiplex PCR reads through MiXCR, one entry per CDR3 protein. The data show roughly 120,000 distinct CDR3 sequences, with 65% seen just once and 9.3% held by the top ten. The study co-extracted DNA and RNA from around 18-30 mg of unsorted bulk tissue. Sequencing input: liver tumor tissue from sampling region 1. Regarding subset: tumor region T1, superior pole. These TCRs come from an older woman with primary liver carcinoma and hepatitis B virus infection.

On this clonotype itself: A junction boundary mismatches the germline segment, possibly from a read error. The V and J genes are TRBV11-2 and TRBJ2-7, with D maybe TRBD2 (6 bases). The CDR3 loop spans 13 amino acids. From germline, CDR1 is SGHAT and CDR2 FQNNGV. In DNA form, the CDR3 reads TGTGCCAGTAGCTTTCAGCCCGGGGGAGTGCAGTACTTC. Translation gives CASSFQPGGVQYF.

This clonotype was detected many times. The rearrangement links TRBV5-6 to TRBJ1-2; a possible D gene is TRBD1 (6 bases). This CDR3 contains 16 residues. Germline V gives CDR1 SGHDT, CDR2 YYEEEE. Trimming left V 0 bases short and J 2 bases short, with 14 bases between. CDR3 protein: CASSLDADRLNYGYTF. Written as DNA, the CDR3 is TGTGCCAGCAGCTTGGATGCGGACAGACTAAACTATGGCTACACCTTC.

The table lists this clonotype with a few counts. This chain joins TRBV28 and TRBJ2-1; no reliable D call. Germline CDR1 MDHEN, CDR2 SYDVKM. The CDR3 contains 14 residues. V lost 3 bases, J lost 2 bases, and 8 bases lay in between. CDR3 residues: CASSFRRTYNEQFF. Here the CDR3 DNA reads TGTGCCAGCAGTTTCAGGCGAACCTACAATGAGCAGTTCTTC.

The rearrangement uses TRBV5-6 and TRBJ2-1; D call uncertain. The V end lost 6 bases, the J end lost 9 bases, and 19 bases lay between the germline ends. The germline gives CDR1 SGHDT, CDR2 YYEEEE. This CDR3 has 14 amino acids. CDR3 nucleotide sequence: TGTGCCAGCACCACTCCGGCCCCGGCCGGTGAGCAGTTCTTC. This encodes CASTTPAPAGEQFF.

About this clonotype itself: Germline is not matched at one junction end, which may reflect a read error. The chain carries TRBV28 and TRBJ2-2; D unresolved. The CDR3 is 14 residues long. Germline CDR1 reads MDHEN; CDR2 reads SYDVKM. The CDR3 is CTSRRAHYTGELFF. The CDR3 DNA reads TGTACCAGCAGAAGGGCCCACTACACCGGGGAGCTGTTTTTT. The whole variable domain, remainder taken from reference TRBV28 and TRBJ2-2, is DVKVTQSSRYLVKRTGEKVFLECVQDMDHENMFWYRQDPGLGLRLIYFSYDVKMKEKGDIPEGYSVSREKKERFSLILESASTNQTSMYLCTSRRAHYTGELFFGEGSRLTVL.

As regards this clonotype: An end of the junction differs from the germline gene, which may be a read error. This chain joins TRBV5-1 and TRBJ2-3; no clear D. CDR1 SGHRS and CDR2 YFSETQ come from the germline V gene. The CDR3 runs to 15 residues. The CDR3 DNA is TGCACCAGCAGCTTGGCGGTATTAAGCACAGATACACAGTATTTT. Its protein product is CTSSLAVLSTDTQYF.

On this clonotype: One junction end does not reproduce the germline sequence, and a read error may be involved. The chain couples TRBV5-1 to TRBJ2-2; the match to TRBD2 covers 8 bases. Germline V gene lookup returns CDR1 SGHRS and CDR2 YFSETQ. The CDR3 is 21 residues long. The CDR3 region has the DNA TGCGCCAGCAGCTTGACCTATAGTCGTTCTCAGCGGGAGTACGGCACCGGGGAGCTATTTTTT. This codes for CASSLTYSRSQREYGTGELFF.

This clonotype was seen just once. The conserved closing phenylalanine or tryptophan is absent in this CDR3, likely reflecting a read error. The DNA is omitted, as the CDR3 cannot be located on it reliably, and the CDR3 follows TCRdb's listing. The chain employs TRBV11-2 and TRBJ2-3; the tabulated D call, TRBD1, remains unverified against the DNA. Per germline, CDR1 SGHAT and CDR2 FQNNGV. The CDR3 totals 15 residues, both ends included. CDR3 protein: CASSQRDGYEQYFGP.

This clonotype was picked up many times. The chain links TRBV4-2 to TRBJ2-1; 9 nucleotides match TRBD2. Trimming cost V 4 bases and J 8 bases; bases outside gene matches: 9. The CDR3 is made up of 15 amino acids. Per the germline V gene, CDR1 is LGHNA and CDR2 is YNFKEQ. Here the CDR3 reads CASSPLGLAIDEQFF. CDR3 DNA sequence: TGTGCCAGCAGCCCCTTAGGACTAGCGATCGATGAGCAGTTCTTC.

This clonotype was counted many times. The genes are TRBV6-1 and TRBJ2-3; D gene ambiguous. Per germline, CDR1 MNHNS and CDR2 SASEGT. The CDR3 is made up of 14 amino acids. V lost 4 bases, J lost 8 bases, and 16 bases lay in between. The CDR3 DNA reads TGTGCCAGCAGTGGGGCTAGATCCTCCGTTACGCAGTATTTT. Amino acid sequence: CASSGARSSVTQYF.

J is TRBJ2-3 and V is TRBV30; tentatively, D is TRBD2 (6 bases). The CDR3 is made up of 14 amino acids. Germline values: CDR1 GTSNPN, CDR2 SVGIG (reference sequence). The V and J ends lost 5 bases and 2 bases respectively, with 14 bases between them. CDR3 in DNA: TGTGCCTGGCGCTCGGGAGATTACACAGATACGCAGTATTTT. Encoded protein: CAWRSGDYTDTQYF.

Note on this clonotype: A clone one base away is much larger, so this may be a read error. The rearrangement links TRBV29-1 to TRBJ2-5; TRBD2 might be the D (6 bases). Germline CDR1 reads SQVTM; CDR2 reads ANQGSEA. This CDR3 region has 12 residues. The CDR3 loop reads CSVASSGETQHF. CDR3 sequence (DNA): TGCAGCGTTGCGAGTAGCGGCGAGACCCAGCACTTC. The full variable domain, completed using reference TRBV29-1 and TRBJ2-5, is SAVISQKPSRDICQRGTSLTIQCQVDSQVTMMFWYRQQPGQSLTLIATANQGSEATYESGFVIDKFPISRPNLTFSTLTVSNMSPEDSSIYLCSVASSGETQHFGPGTRLLVL.

In the case of this clonotype: One junction end disagrees with the germline gene, perhaps due to a read error. This chain uses TRBV11-3 with TRBJ2-1; TRBD2 matches at 13 bases. Germline values: CDR1 SGHNT, CDR2 YENEEA. The CDR3 has 17 amino acids. The CDR3 nucleotides are TGTGCGAGCATCAGGATACTAGCGGGAGGGCCGGGGGATGAGCAGTTCTTC. It encodes CASIRILAGGPGDEQFF. Looking up the rest from reference TRBV11-3 and TRBJ2-1 gives the full variable domain: EAGVVQSPRYKIIEKKQPVAFWCNPISGHNTLYWYLQNLGQGPELLIRYENEEAVDDSQLPKDRFSAERLKGVDSTLKIQPAELGDSAVYLCASIRILAGGPGDEQFFGPGTRLTVL.

Points on this clonotype: Relative to the germline gene, one junction end is altered; a read error may explain this. V and J are TRBV11-2 and TRBJ2-1, with TRBD2 matching 9 bases. This CDR3 spans 17 amino acids. Germline assignment: CDR1 SGHAT and CDR2 FQNNGV. The CDR3, as DNA: TGTGACAGCAGCAGGAGACTAGCGGTAGGGCCGGAGGATGAGCAGTTCTTC. Translated: CDSSRRLAVGPEDEQFF.

A word on this clonotype: Relative to the germline gene, one junction end is altered; a read error may explain this. The V call is TRBV11-2, the J call TRBJ2-5, with D possibly matching TRBD1 (6 bases). The CDR3 length is 15 residues. Germline assignment: CDR1 SGHAT and CDR2 FQNNGV. CDR3 region: CASSLNTGIQETRYF. CDR3 nucleotides: TGTGCCAGCAGCCTCAACACAGGGATCCAAGAGACCCGGTACTTC.

A note on this clonotype: A much bigger clone sits one base away, suggesting this may be a read error. The chain has TRBV12-3 or TRBV12-4 and TRBJ1-5; 7 bases match TRBD1. V lost 5 bases to trimming and J lost 9 bases; unmatched junction nucleotides: 4. This CDR3 contains 12 residues. The CDR3 protein is CASSTGVSPQHF. CDR3 DNA sequence: TGTGCCAGCAGTACAGGGGTTTCGCCCCAGCATTTT.

About this clonotype: Because the CDR3's place on the DNA is in doubt, the DNA is left out and the CDR3 is given as listed by TCRdb. V and J are TRBV29-1 and TRBJ1-4; the table gives TRBD1 as D, unverified against the DNA. 13 amino acids form the CDR3, both terminal residues included. Germline V gives CDR1 SQVTM, CDR2 ANQGSEA. CDR3 sequence: CSVRQGGGKNCFF.